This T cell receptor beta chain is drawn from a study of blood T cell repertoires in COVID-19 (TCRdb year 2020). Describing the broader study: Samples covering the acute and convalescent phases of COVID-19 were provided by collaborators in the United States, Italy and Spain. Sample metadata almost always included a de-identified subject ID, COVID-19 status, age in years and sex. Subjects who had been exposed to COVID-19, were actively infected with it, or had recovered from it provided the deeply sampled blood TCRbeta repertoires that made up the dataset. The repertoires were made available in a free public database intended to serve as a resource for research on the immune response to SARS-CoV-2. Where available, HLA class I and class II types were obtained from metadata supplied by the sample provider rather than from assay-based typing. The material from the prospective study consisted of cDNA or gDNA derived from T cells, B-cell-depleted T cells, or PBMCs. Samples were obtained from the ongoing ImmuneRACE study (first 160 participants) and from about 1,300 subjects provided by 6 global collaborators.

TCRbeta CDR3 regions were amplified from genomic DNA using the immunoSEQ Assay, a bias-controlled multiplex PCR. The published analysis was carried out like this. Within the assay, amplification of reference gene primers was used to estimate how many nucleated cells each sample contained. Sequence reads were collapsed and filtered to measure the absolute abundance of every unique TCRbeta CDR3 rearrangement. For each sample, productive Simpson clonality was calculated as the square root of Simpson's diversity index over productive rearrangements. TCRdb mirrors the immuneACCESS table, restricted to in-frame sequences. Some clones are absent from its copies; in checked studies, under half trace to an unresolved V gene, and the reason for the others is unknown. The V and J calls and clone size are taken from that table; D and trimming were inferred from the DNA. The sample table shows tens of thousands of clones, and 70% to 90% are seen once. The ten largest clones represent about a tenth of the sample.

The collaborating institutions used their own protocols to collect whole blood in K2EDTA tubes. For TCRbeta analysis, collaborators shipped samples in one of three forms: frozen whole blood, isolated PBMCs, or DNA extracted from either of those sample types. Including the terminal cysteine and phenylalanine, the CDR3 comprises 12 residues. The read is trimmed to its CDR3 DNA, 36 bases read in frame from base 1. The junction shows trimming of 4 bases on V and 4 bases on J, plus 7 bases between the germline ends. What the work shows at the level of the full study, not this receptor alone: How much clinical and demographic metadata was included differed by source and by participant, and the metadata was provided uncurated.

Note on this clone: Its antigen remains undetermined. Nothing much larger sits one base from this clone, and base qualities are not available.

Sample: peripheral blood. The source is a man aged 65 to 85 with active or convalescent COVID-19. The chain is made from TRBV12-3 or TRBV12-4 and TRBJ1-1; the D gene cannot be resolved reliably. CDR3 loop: CASSSAGTEAFF. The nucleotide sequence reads TGTGCCAGCAGTTCGGCGGGCACTGAAGCTTTCTTT.